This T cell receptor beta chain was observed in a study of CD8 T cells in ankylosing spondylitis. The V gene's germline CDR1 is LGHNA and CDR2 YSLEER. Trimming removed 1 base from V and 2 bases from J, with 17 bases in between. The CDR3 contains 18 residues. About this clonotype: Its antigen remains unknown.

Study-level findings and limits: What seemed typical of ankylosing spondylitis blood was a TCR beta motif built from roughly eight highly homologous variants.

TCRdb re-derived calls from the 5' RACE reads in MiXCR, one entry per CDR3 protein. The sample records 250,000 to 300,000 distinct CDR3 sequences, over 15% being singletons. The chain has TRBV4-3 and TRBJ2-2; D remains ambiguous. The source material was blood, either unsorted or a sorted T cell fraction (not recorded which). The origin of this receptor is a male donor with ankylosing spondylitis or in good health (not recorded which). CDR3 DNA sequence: TGCGCCAGCAGCCAAGTTGACGCCCAATATGGTAACACCGGGGAGCTGTTTTTT. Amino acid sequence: CASSQVDAQYGNTGELFF.